The text below deals with one T cell receptor beta chain. Its antigen is unidentified. Following autologous stem cell transplantation, relapse occurred in every patient, and exposure to brentuximab vedotin varied. Produced via immunoSEQ multiplex PCR; TCRdb's table is partial and in-frame only. The data hold some 100,000 clones, with about 89% observed a single time. The data belong to a study of PD-1 blockade in classical Hodgkin lymphoma. Study-level results: Compared with healthy donors, newly diagnosed patients reportedly showed lower baseline TCR diversity. Baseline diversity was lower in partial responders and progressors than complete responders. Repertoires differed for reasons still undefined, possibly disease activity or prior therapy.

The CDR3 contains 15 residues. J gave up 6 bases and V 0 bases, and 7 bases lay outside the gene matches. CDR1 is SGHRS and CDR2 is YFSETQ in the germline V gene. The specimen was peripheral blood mononuclear cells (PBMCs), collected before the second cycle of nivolumab. The rearrangement links TRBV5-1 to TRBJ1-1; 8 bases map to TRBD1. This TCR derives from a human donor with classical Hodgkin lymphoma. The CDR3 DNA reads TGCGCCAGCAGCTTGGAGGACAGGGATTATGCTGAAGCTTTCTTT. This gives the protein CASSLEDRDYAEAFF. Based on the CDR3 plus reference TRBV5-1 and TRBJ1-1, the full variable domain is KAGVTQTPRYLIKTRGQQVTLSCSPISGHRSVSWYQQTPGQGLQFLFEYFSETQRNKGNFPGRFSGRQFSNSRSEMNVSTLELGDSALYLCASSLEDRDYAEAFFGQGTRLTVV.